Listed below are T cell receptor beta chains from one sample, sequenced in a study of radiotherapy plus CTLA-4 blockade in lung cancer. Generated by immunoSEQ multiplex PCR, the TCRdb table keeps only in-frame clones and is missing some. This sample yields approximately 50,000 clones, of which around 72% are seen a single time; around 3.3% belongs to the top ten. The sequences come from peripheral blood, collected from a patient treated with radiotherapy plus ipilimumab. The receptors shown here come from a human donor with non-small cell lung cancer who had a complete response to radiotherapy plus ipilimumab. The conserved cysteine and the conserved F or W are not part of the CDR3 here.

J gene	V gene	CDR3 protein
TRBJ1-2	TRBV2	ASSYTGQGGGYT
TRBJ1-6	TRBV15	ATSRAGDVH
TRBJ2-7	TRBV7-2	ASSFGGIGPYEQY
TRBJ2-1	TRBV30	AWSLEREQF
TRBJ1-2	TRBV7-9	ASIPTGDYGYT
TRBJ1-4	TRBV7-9	ASSSGQGSTNEKLF
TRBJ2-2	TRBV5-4	ASKPSGGATGELF
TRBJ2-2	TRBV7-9	ASSKTVLNTGELF
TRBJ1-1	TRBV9	ASSVTGGRNTEAF
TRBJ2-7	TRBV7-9	ASSLGGGGGGYEQY
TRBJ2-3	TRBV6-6	AGQGAPVDTQY
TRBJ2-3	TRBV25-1	ASSDGGGRATDTQY
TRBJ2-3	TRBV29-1	SAGTSGKSTDTQY
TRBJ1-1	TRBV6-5	ASTFGAEAF
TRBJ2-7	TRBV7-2	ASSMGLASYEQY
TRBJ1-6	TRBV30	ASRGGTGRPLH
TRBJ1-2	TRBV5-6	ASSLVGQGRANYGYT
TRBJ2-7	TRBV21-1	ASWLGAREQY
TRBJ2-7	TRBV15	ATSRRRDFGEYEQY
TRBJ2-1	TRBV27	ASSFVGGPNYNEQF
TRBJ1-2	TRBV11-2	ASSPPSYGYT
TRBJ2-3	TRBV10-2	ASGTSGRSRATDTQY
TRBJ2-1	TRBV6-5	ASSYGGGYNEQF
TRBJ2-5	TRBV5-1	ASSLGASETQY
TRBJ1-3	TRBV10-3	AIRDSSGNTIY
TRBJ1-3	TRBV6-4	ASSDKMGQGDSGNTIY
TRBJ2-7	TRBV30	AADWDNLGYEQY
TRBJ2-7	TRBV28	ASLQGVGFYEQY
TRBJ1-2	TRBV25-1	ASSAQGYGYT
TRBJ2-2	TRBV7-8	ASSSGMELF
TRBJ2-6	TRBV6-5	ASSYSGVGANVLT
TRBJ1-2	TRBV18	ASSPQSGDGYT
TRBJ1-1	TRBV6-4	ASSVNSYTEAF
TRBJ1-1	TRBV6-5	ASSEDRVNTEAF
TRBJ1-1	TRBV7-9	ASSLAENTEAF
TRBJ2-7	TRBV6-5	ASSYSSGRSSYEQY
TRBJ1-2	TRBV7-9	ASSSRRVTIHGYT
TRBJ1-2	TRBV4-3	ASSQDLMGGHRGYGYT
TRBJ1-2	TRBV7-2	ASSPRQAGADYGYT
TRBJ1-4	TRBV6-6	ASSPTGMNEKLF
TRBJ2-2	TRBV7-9	ASGFQRERVGELF
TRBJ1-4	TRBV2	ASTPRETMEKLF
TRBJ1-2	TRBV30	AWRGQGTYGYT
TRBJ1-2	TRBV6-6	ASSPGQRRGYT
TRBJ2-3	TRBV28	ASSLLPLAGSLTDTQY
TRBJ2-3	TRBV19	ASSMGLAGTTDTQY
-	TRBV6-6	ASSPLSYEQY
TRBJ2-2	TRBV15	ATSRGTGLSGELF
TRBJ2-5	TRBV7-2	ASSFRRGTQETQY
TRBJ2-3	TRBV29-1	SVKYWGLAAGDTQY
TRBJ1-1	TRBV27	ASSARRDRGSATEAF
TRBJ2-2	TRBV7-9	ASSPSGKNTGELF
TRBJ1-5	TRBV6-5	ASSYRRGQPQH